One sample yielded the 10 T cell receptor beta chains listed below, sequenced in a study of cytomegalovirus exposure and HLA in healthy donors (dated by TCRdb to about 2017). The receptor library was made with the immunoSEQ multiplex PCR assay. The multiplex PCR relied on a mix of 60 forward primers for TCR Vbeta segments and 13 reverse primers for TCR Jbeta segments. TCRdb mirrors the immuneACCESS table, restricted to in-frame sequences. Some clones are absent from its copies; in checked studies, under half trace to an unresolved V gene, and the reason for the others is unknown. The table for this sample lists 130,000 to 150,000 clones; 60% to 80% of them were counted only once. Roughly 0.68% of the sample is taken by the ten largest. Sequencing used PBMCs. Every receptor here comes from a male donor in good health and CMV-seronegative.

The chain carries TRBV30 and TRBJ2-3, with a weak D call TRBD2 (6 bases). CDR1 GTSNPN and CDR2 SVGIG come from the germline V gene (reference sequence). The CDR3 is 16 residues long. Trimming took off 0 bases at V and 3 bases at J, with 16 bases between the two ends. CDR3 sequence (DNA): TGTGCCTGGAGTGTACTCGGAGGGGCTGGAACAGATACGCAGTATTTT. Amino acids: CAWSVLGGAGTDTQYF.

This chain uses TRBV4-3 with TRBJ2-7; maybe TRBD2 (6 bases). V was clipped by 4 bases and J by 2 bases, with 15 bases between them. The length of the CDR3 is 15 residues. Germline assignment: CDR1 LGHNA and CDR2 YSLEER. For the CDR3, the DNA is TGCGCCAGCAGCCGGGCGCTAGCGAGTACCTACGAGCAGTACTTC. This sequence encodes CASSRALASTYEQYF.

CDR3 amino acids: CASSPLEGGTDTQYF. The CDR3 bases are TGTGCCAGCAGCCCCCTAGAGGGGGGGACAGATACGCAGTATTTT. The V call is TRBV6-4, the J call TRBJ2-3; the D gene is possibly TRBD2 (7 bases). The CDR3 covers 15 residues. The germline gives CDR1 MRHNA, CDR2 SNTAGT. Deletions cut 6 bases from V and 3 bases from J, with 16 bases between.

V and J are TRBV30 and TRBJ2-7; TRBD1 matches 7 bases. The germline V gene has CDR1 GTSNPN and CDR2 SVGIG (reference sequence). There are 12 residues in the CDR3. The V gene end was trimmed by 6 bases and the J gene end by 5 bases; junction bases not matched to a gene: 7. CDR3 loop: CACELQGNEQYF. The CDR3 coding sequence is TGTGCCTGCGAGCTACAGGGGAACGAGCAGTACTTC.

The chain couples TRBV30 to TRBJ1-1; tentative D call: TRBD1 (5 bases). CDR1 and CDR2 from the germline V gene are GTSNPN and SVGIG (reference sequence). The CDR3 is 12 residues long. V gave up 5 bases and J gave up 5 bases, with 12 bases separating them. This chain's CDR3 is CAWGLGGTEAFF. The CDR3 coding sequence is TGTGCCTGGGGGTTGGGGGGAACTGAAGCTTTCTTT.

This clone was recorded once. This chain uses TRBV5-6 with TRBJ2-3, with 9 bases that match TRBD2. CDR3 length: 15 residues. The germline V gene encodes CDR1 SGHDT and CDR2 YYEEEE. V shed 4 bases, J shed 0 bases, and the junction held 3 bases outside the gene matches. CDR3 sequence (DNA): TGTGCCAGCAGCGCTAGCGGGATGAGCACAGATACGCAGTATTTT. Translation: CASSASGMSTDTQYF.

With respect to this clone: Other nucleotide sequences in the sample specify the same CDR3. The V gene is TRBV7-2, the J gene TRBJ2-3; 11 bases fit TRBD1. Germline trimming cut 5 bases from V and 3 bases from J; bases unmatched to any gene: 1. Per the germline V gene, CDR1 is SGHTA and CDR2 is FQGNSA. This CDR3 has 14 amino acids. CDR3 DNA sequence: TGTGCCAGCAGCCGGGACAGGGGGACAGATACGCAGTATTTT. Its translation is CASSRDRGTDTQYF. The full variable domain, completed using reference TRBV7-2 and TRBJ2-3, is GAGVSQSPSNKVTEKGKDVELRCDPISGHTALYWYRQSLGQGLEFLIYFQGNSAPDKSGLPSDRFSAERTGGSVSTLTIQRTQQEDSAVYLCASSRDRGTDTQYFGPGTRLTVL.

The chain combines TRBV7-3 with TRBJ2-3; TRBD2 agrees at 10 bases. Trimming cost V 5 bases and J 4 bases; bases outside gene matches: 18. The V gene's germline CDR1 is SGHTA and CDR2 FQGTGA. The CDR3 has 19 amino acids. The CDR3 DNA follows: TGTGCCAGCAGCCTAAAGGGTGGGGTAGCGGGGGGCCGGGCAGATACGCAGTATTTT. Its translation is CASSLKGGVAGGRADTQYF.

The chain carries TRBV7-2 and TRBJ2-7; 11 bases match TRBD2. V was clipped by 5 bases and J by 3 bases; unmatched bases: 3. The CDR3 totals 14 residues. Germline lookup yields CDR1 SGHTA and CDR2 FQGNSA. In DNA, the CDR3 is TGTGCCAGCAGCGCAACTAGCGGGAGCTACGAGCAGTACTTC. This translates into CASSATSGSYEQYF.

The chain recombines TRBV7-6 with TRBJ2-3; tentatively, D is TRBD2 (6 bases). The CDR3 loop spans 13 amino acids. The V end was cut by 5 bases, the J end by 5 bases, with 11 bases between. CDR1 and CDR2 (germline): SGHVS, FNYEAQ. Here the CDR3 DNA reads TGTGCCAGCAGCCCGAGACTAGGAGATACGCAGTATTTT. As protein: CASSPRLGDTQYF.